The 25 T cell receptor beta chains reported below all come from one sample, sequenced in a study of blood T cells in healthy people across ages. With a J-beta primer mix and a sample-barcoded 5' primer, a second PCR ran about 7 to 12 cycles. MiXCR was run by TCRdb on the 5' RACE reads, yielding one entry per CDR3 protein. Of about 1 million distinct CDR3 sequences detected, under 30% appear once; the ten largest clones hold about 0.72%. These data were likewise used in another study, on T cells of mothers and their children.

Input material: blood. The receptors were gathered from a girl aged 2-15 years in good health.

This clonotype was seen more than once but under ten times. The gene calls are TRBV28 and TRBJ2-3; D gene unclear. The V end was cut by 4 bases, the J end by 4 bases, with 15 bases between. The CDR3 sequence is 15 residues long. Germline V lookup: CDR1 MDHEN, CDR2 SYDVKM. Here the CDR3 DNA reads TGTGCCAGCAGTTCTAACTTTTTAGAGCCAGATACGCAGTATTTT. Translated, it gives CASSSNFLEPDTQYF. Looking up the rest from reference TRBV28 and TRBJ2-3 gives the full variable domain: DVKVTQSSRYLVKRTGEKVFLECVQDMDHENMFWYRQDPGLGLRLIYFSYDVKMKEKGDIPEGYSVSREKKERFSLILESASTNQTSMYLCASSSNFLEPDTQYFGPGTRLTVL.

This chain uses TRBV11-2 with TRBJ2-1, with D perhaps TRBD2 (6 bases). V shed 1 base and J shed 7 bases, with 17 bases lying between them. Germline values: CDR1 SGHAT, CDR2 FQNNGV. This CDR3 region has 16 residues. The CDR3 DNA is TGTGCCAGCAGCTTAGCCGGGACTTCTACGCCTAATGAGCAGTTCTTC. It translates to CASSLAGTSTPNEQFF.

Only a few counts were recorded for this clonotype. The chain links TRBV5-5 to TRBJ2-7, with TRBD1 as a possible D gene (6 bases). Per the germline V gene, CDR1 is SGHKS and CDR2 is YYEKEE (reference sequence). V lost 3 bases to trimming and J lost 3 bases, with 13 bases between them. The CDR3 is 14 residues long. CDR3: CASSSTGNHYEQYF. The CDR3 DNA reads TGTGCCAGCAGCTCCACAGGGAATCACTACGAGCAGTACTTC.

This clonotype was recorded a few times. The V gene is TRBV20-1, the J gene TRBJ2-1; TRBD2 might be the D (5 bases). Germline values: CDR1 DFQATT, CDR2 SNEGSKA (reference sequence). V lost 3 bases to trimming and J lost 7 bases, with 19 bases between them. The CDR3 spans 15 residues. The chain's CDR3 is CSASEPVGLENEQFF. The CDR3 DNA reads as TGCAGTGCTAGTGAGCCTGTCGGACTGGAGAATGAGCAGTTCTTC.

This clonotype was found a few times. The genes are TRBV6-6 and TRBJ2-3; TRBD2 might be the D (6 bases). The CDR3 contains 14 residues. V lost 2 bases to trimming and J lost 4 bases, with 10 bases between them. The germline V gene encodes CDR1 MNHNY and CDR2 SVGAGI (reference sequence). The CDR3: CASSYNGRPDTQYF. The CDR3 DNA is TGTGCCAGCAGTTACAACGGGAGACCAGATACGCAGTATTTT.

The V call is TRBV20-1, the J call TRBJ2-1; D unresolved. Trimming left V 5 bases short and J 10 bases short, with 15 bases between. Germline V lookup: CDR1 DFQATT, CDR2 SNEGSKA (reference sequence). The CDR3 runs 12 residues. In DNA form, the CDR3 reads TGCAGTGCTGAGGCGATGGAAACCGAGCAGTTCTTC. It yields the protein CSAEAMETEQFF.

The rearrangement links TRBV29-1 to TRBJ1-1; D ambiguous. In germline, CDR1 is SQVTM, CDR2 ANQGSEA. This CDR3 is 11 amino acids long. V was shortened by 6 bases and J by 6 bases, with 11 bases between the two germline ends. The CDR3: CSVAEIAEAFF. The CDR3 nucleotides are TGCAGCGTGGCTGAAATCGCTGAAGCTTTCTTT.

This clonotype showed up just a few times. V is TRBV24-1 and J is TRBJ2-7; D is undetermined. Germline V CDR1 and CDR2: KGHDR, SFDVKD. The ends were cut back, 4 bases at V and 0 bases at J, with 6 bases in the middle. The CDR3 loop spans 13 amino acids. The CDR3 nucleotides read TGTGCCACCAGTGAGACGGACTCCTACGAGCAGTACTTC. Translation: CATSETDSYEQYF.

This clonotype has only a few counts. The chain employs TRBV5-6 and TRBJ1-2; maybe TRBD1 (5 bases). Trimming removed 0 bases at V and 8 bases at J, with 14 bases between. CDR3 size: 14 residues. From germline, CDR1 is SGHDT and CDR2 YYEEEE. The CDR3 loop is CASSLVRQGRGYTF. CDR3 DNA: TGTGCCAGCAGCTTGGTCCGGCAGGGCCGAGGCTACACCTTC.

The chain links TRBV24-1 to TRBJ2-5; D possibly uses TRBD1 or TRBD2 (5 bases each). The closer fit of TRBJ2-7 to the DNA end suggests the J call may be wrong. Germline values: CDR1 KGHDR, CDR2 SFDVKD. The CDR3 has 16 residues. The CDR3 protein is CATSDSRDVPPYEQYV. The CDR3 coding sequence is TGTGCCACCAGTGATTCCCGGGACGTGCCTCCCTACGAGCAGTACGTC.

The chain carries TRBV12-3 or TRBV12-4 and TRBJ2-5, with 7 nucleotides matching TRBD2. The J segment lost 5 bases and the V segment lost 5 bases, leaving 17 bases of the junction unmatched. The CDR3 runs to 17 residues. In DNA, the CDR3 is TGTGCCAGCAGTGCCCGGATCAGGACCGGGGGAGGGGAGACCCAGTACTTC. Encoded protein: CASSARIRTGGGETQYF.

The CDR3 DNA is TGTGCCAGCAGTACGGACGGTAACAATGAGCAGTTCTTC. Translated, it gives CASSTDGNNEQFF. The rearrangement uses TRBV2 and TRBJ2-1; the D is unclear. Trimming stripped 5 bases from V and 5 bases from J, with 10 bases between. CDR1 SNHLY and CDR2 FYNNEI come from the germline V gene. CDR3 length: 13 residues.

The J gene is TRBJ1-4, the V gene TRBV19, with D hard to call. V lost 5 bases and J 0 bases, leaving 13 bases between the germline ends. The CDR3 covers 16 residues. Per the germline V gene, CDR1 is LNHDA and CDR2 is SQIVND (reference sequence). The CDR3 protein is CASSWGGSTTNEKLFF. Written as DNA, the CDR3 is TGTGCCAGTAGTTGGGGAGGGTCCACAACTAATGAAAAACTGTTTTTT.

This chain connects TRBV15 to TRBJ1-4, with D uncertain. V was shortened by 3 bases and J by 3 bases, with 11 bases between the two germline ends. The CDR3 spans 15 residues. Germline CDR1 is LNHNV and CDR2 is YYDKDF (reference sequence). Here the CDR3 reads CATSRAEVANEKLFF. The CDR3 DNA is TGTGCCACCAGCAGGGCCGAAGTAGCTAATGAAAAACTGTTTTTT. Combining the CDR3 with reference TRBV15 and TRBJ1-4 gives the whole variable domain DAMVIQNPRYQVTQFGKPVTLSCSQTLNHNVMYWYQQKSSQAPKLLFHYYDKDFNNEADTPDNFQSRRPNTSFCFLDIRSPGLGDTAMYLCATSRAEVANEKLFFGSGTQLSVL.

This clonotype occurred a few times. For the CDR3, the DNA is TGTGCCAGCAGTGGACTAGCGGGAAACGAGCAGTACTTC. Translated, it gives CASSGLAGNEQYF. This chain joins TRBV28 and TRBJ2-7, with 12 bases fitting TRBD2. The J segment lost 5 bases and the V segment lost 5 bases, leaving 1 base of the junction unmatched. The CDR3 is 13 amino acids. Germline values: CDR1 MDHEN, CDR2 SYDVKM. The full variable domain, its missing parts supplied by reference TRBV28 and TRBJ2-7, is DVKVTQSSRYLVKRTGEKVFLECVQDMDHENMFWYRQDPGLGLRLIYFSYDVKMKEKGDIPEGYSVSREKKERFSLILESASTNQTSMYLCASSGLAGNEQYFGPGTRLTVT.

This clonotype was recorded a few times. The J gene is TRBJ1-1, the V gene TRBV5-1; the D gene is possibly TRBD1 (5 bases). Trimming stripped 4 bases from V and 5 bases from J, with 15 bases between. The CDR3 is 14 residues long. Per germline, CDR1 SGHRS and CDR2 YFSETQ. CDR3 residues: CASSQAQGQTEAFF. The CDR3 region has the DNA TGCGCCAGCAGCCAAGCCCAGGGTCAGACTGAAGCTTTCTTT.

The V gene is TRBV29-1, the J gene TRBJ1-2; D possibly corresponds to TRBD1 (6 bases). The V end was cut by 6 bases, the J end by 0 bases, with 23 bases between. CDR1 and CDR2 from the germline V gene are SQVTM and ANQGSEA. The CDR3 is 17 residues long. The CDR3 coding sequence is TGCAGCGTCCTACAGGGAGCGTCCCACGGCTCTAACTATGGCTACACCTTC. Translated: CSVLQGASHGSNYGYTF.

The rearrangement uses TRBV12-3 or TRBV12-4 and TRBJ2-3; 7 nucleotides align to TRBD2. The CDR3 has 16 residues. The ends lost 5 bases at V and 4 bases at J; junction bases unmatched: 12. The CDR3 DNA reads as TGTGCCAGCAGTCCCCTCGCGGGAGAGTTTCCAGATACGCAGTATTTT. Translating gives CASSPLAGEFPDTQYF.

The chain couples TRBV20-1 to TRBJ2-5; D could derive from TRBD1 or TRBD2 (6 bases each). Deletions cut 5 bases from V and 6 bases from J, with 16 bases between. Germline V gene sequence: CDR1 DFQATT, CDR2 SNEGSKA (reference sequence). The CDR3 runs to 13 residues. This CDR3 is CSAGGLGDKTQYF. The CDR3 bases are TGCAGTGCTGGGGGGCTTGGGGATAAGACCCAGTACTTC.

This chain links TRBV9 with TRBJ1-2, with no clear D. The CDR3 spans 13 residues. Trimming took off 4 bases at V and 8 bases at J, with 15 bases between the two ends. Germline V gives CDR1 SGDLS, CDR2 YYNGEE. The DNA of the CDR3 is TGTGCCAGCAGCACGCCTTCGGGAGGCGGCTACACCTTC. As protein: CASSTPSGGGYTF.

The chain links TRBV28 to TRBJ2-7, with D possibly TRBD2 on 5 matching bases. CDR1 is MDHEN, CDR2 SYDVKM, per germline. The V end was cut by 3 bases, the J end by 3 bases, with 12 bases between. CDR3 length equals 14 residues. For the CDR3, the DNA is TGTGCCAGCAGTTTCGTAGCTAGCAGCTACGAGCAGTACTTC. Its protein is CASSFVASSYEQYF.

V usage is TRBV5-6 and J usage is TRBJ2-5; D possibly uses TRBD1 or TRBD2 (5 bases each). Trimming removed 4 bases from V and 2 bases from J, with 15 bases in between. Per the germline V gene, CDR1 is SGHDT and CDR2 is YYEEEE. The CDR3 has 15 residues. For the CDR3, the DNA is TGTGCCAGCAGCGTAACACCCGGGACGCAAGAGACCCAGTACTTC. It translates to CASSVTPGTQETQYF.

This clonotype came up a few times. The V and J genes are TRBV20-1 and TRBJ2-7; D uncertain. The CDR3 spans 14 residues. From germline, CDR1 is DFQATT and CDR2 SNEGSKA (reference sequence). The V and J ends lost 0 bases and 7 bases respectively, with 16 bases between them. As DNA, the CDR3 is TGCAGTGCTAGAGATTTCGCGGAGTTGGGGGAGCAGTACTTC. Its translation: CSARDFAELGEQYF.

This clonotype turned up a few times. The J gene is TRBJ2-1, the V gene TRBV7-3; the D gene is possibly TRBD2 (5 bases). The V gene lost 5 bases and the J gene lost 8 bases, with 16 bases spanning the gap. This CDR3 contains 14 residues. Germline V gives CDR1 SGHTA, CDR2 FQGTGA. In DNA form, the CDR3 reads TGTGCCAGCAGCCCCTTTACTAGTTTACATGAGCAGTTCTTC. This sequence encodes CASSPFTSLHEQFF. The entire variable domain, with the rest obtained from reference TRBV7-3 and TRBJ2-1, is as follows: GAGVSQTPSNKVTEKGKYVELRCDPISGHTALYWYRQSLGQGPEFLIYFQGTGAADDSGLPNDRFFAVRPEGSVSTLKIQRTERGDSAVYLCASSPFTSLHEQFFGPGTRLTVL.

This clonotype showed up just a few times. The chain couples TRBV20-1 to TRBJ1-1; D remains ambiguous. Germline-derived CDR1 and CDR2 are DFQATT and SNEGSKA (reference sequence). The CDR3 extends over 14 amino acids. V dropped 3 bases and J dropped 5 bases, with 16 bases sitting between them. The CDR3 here is CSASIPNRETEAFF. CDR3 nucleotide sequence: TGCAGTGCTAGCATTCCAAATAGGGAAACTGAAGCTTTCTTT.